The following is a TCR beta chain sequence with its context. Its target is not known. The data derive from a study of T cell responses to AZD1222 COVID-19 vaccine. Regarding the study as a whole: Without day 14 samples, only post-peak T cell repertoires were studied. Only a handful of individuals given AZD1222 were seropositive at baseline. The study reported that nearly half of spike-specific TCRs target unmutated variant regions.

Sequencing used immunoSEQ multiplex PCR; TCRdb keeps in-frame clones, though not all of them. The sample shows about 140,000 clones, and around 2.4% sits with its ten largest clones. The CDR3 totals 16 residues. This chain joins TRBV21-1 and TRBJ1-2; no DNA check was done on the table's D call, TRBD1. TRBV21-1 is a pseudogene segment. Sequenced sample: peripheral blood. The TCR was taken from an adult in good health. CDR3 amino acids: CASSKKDGTGKYGYTF. CDR3 DNA: TGTGCCAGCAGCAAAAAGGACGGGACAGGGAAGTATGGCTACACCTTC.